A selection of T cell receptor beta chains follows, all from one sample in a study of beta chain features in type 1 diabetes. This table comes from immunoSEQ multiplex PCR, and its TCRdb copy is limited to in-frame clones, with some not included. This sample has 160,000 or so clones, with approximately 8.8% found just once. Sequences were obtained from central memory CD4+ T cells from blood. The receptors stem from a woman aged 25 to 39 with type 1 diabetes. CDR3s include the opening cysteine and the closing phenylalanine or tryptophan. A D gene is named only where the DNA matches it firmly. Where a row states a size, it is once, few, many or the class of an expanded clone; other rows omit it.

V	J	D	size	DNA	CDR3
TRBV29-1	TRBJ1-5	.	.	TGCAGCGTCCCCTCCGGGACTGCGGGTGGTCAGCCCCAGCATTTT	CSVPSGTAGGQPQHF
TRBV28	TRBJ2-5	TRBD2	.	TGTGCCAGCAGAACCGGGAGGGCCTTGGGTGCTCGGGAGACCCAGTACTTC	CASRTGRALGARETQYF
TRBV2	TRBJ2-1	TRBD2	few	TGTGCCAGCAGTGCCCAGCGGGAGTTTTACAATGAGCAGTTCTTC	CASSAQREFYNEQFF
TRBV4-1	TRBJ1-1	.	few	TGCGCCAGCAGCCGGAACAGGGTGAACACTGAAGCTTTCTTT	CASSRNRVNTEAFF
TRBV5-5	TRBJ2-5	.	few	TGTGCCAGCAGCACGGAGTGGACCCAGTACTTC	CASSTEWTQYF
TRBV5-1	TRBJ1-1	TRBD1	few	TGCGCCAGCAGCCAAGACAGGGTTGGAAACACTGAAGCTTTCTTT	CASSQDRVGNTEAFF
TRBV7-9	TRBJ1-1	.	.	TGTGCCAGCAGCTTTAACAGGAACACTGAAGCTTTCTTT	CASSFNRNTEAFF
TRBV5-1	TRBJ2-1	.	few	TGCGCCAGCAGCTTGCGCAGCGGAACCTACAATGAGCAGTTCTTC	CASSLRSGTYNEQFF
TRBV28	TRBJ1-5	.	few	TGTGCCAGCAGAAGCGCCGGGACATATTCTCAGCCCCAGCATTTT	CASRSAGTYSQPQHF
TRBV5-1	TRBJ1-2	.	few	TGCGCCAGCAGCCTCGGACAAGACTATGGCTACACCTTC	CASSLGQDYGYTF
TRBV10-3	TRBJ2-7	.	.	TGTGCCATCAGTGGTGGGCAGGAGGGCTCCTACGAGCAGTACTTC	CAISGGQEGSYEQYF
TRBV15	TRBJ2-5	.	many	TGTGCCACCAGCAGAGATCCGGGAGAGACCCAGTACTTC	CATSRDPGETQYF
TRBV6-1	TRBJ1-2	.	.	TGTGCCAGCACACAGAACTATGGCTACACCTTC	CASTQNYGYTF
TRBV7-3	TRBJ2-4	TRBD2	.	TGTGCCAGCAGCCCCCGGGCGGGAGGGCCGGCCAAAAACATTCAGTACTTC	CASSPRAGGPAKNIQYF
TRBV7-2	TRBJ1-2	TRBD1	.	TGTGCCAGCAGCTTAGGAACGGACAGGAATGGCTACACCTTC	CASSLGTDRNGYTF
TRBV6-5	TRBJ2-1	TRBD1	few	TGTGCCAGCAGTTACCCGCAAAGGACAGGGACGGAGCAGTTCTTC	CASSYPQRTGTEQFF
TRBV5-1	TRBJ2-7	TRBD2	.	TGCGCCAGCAGCTCGGGACTAGATGGTTTGGCCGAGCAGTACTTC	CASSSGLDGLAEQYF
TRBV4-2	TRBJ2-1	TRBD2	few	TGTGCCAGCAGCCAAGGACTAGCCGAAACCTACAATGAGCAGTTCTTC	CASSQGLAETYNEQFF
TRBV18	TRBJ2-1	.	.	TGTGCCAGCTCACCTTCGGACAGCGCTGGGAATGAGCAGTTCTTC	CASSPSDSAGNEQFF
TRBV5-1	TRBJ2-1	TRBD2	.	TGCGCCAGCAGCATAAAACTAGCGGGGGGAAATGAGCAGTTCTTC	CASSIKLAGGNEQFF
TRBV5-1	TRBJ2-7	.	.	TGCGCCAGCAGCTTGGAGCTAAGCGGCTACGAGCAGTACTTC	CASSLELSGYEQYF
TRBV28	TRBJ1-1	.	few	TGTGCCAGCAGTTTAATATCGTCGGGGGGAGTGAACACTGAAGCTTTCTTT	CASSLISSGGVNTEAFF
TRBV5-1	TRBJ2-1	TRBD2	many	TGCGCCAGCACCCCGACTAGCGGGAGTAGCGATGAGCAGTTCTTC	CASTPTSGSSDEQFF
TRBV20-1	TRBJ2-5	.	many	TGCAGTGCTAGACCTCTAGAGACCCAGTACTTC	CSARPLETQYF
TRBV14	TRBJ1-5	.	.	TGTGCCAGCAGCCAAGGGCACCTCCAGCCCCAGCATTTT	CASSQGHLQPQHF
TRBV6-6	TRBJ2-5	TRBD2	few	TGTGCCAGCATGGGACTAGCGGATACCCAGTACTTC	CASMGLADTQYF
TRBV28	TRBJ2-7	TRBD2	few	TGTGCCAGCAGTCCACACGAGGTAGCGGGAGGTTACGAGCAGTACTTC	CASSPHEVAGGYEQYF
TRBV5-4	TRBJ1-2	TRBD1	.	TGTGCCAGCAGCCGTGGGGGGACAGGGGGCACCTATGGCTACACCTTC	CASSRGGTGGTYGYTF
TRBV5-4	TRBJ1-1	.	.	TGTGCCAGCACTCAAACCGTAATGGGCAGTTTGAACACTGAAGCTTTCTTT	CASTQTVMGSLNTEAFF
TRBV15	TRBJ2-1	TRBD1	.	TGTGCCACCAGCAGAGAGGGGCAGGGGGCGAATGAGCAGTTCTTC	CATSREGQGANEQFF
TRBV5-1	TRBJ2-7	TRBD2	few	TGCGCCAGCAGCACCCCTAGCGGGAGGGGTGCGTCCTACGAGCAGTACTTC	CASSTPSGRGASYEQYF
TRBV29-1	TRBJ2-1	TRBD2	few	TGCAGCGTTGAAGTGGCGGGAGCCTACAATGAGCAGTTCTTC	CSVEVAGAYNEQFF
TRBV5-4	TRBJ2-1	TRBD2	.	TGTGCCAGCATCAGACAAGGGGGACTAGCTGGGAATGAGCAGTTCTTC	CASIRQGGLAGNEQFF
TRBV2	TRBJ1-5	TRBD1	few	TGTGCCAGCAGTAGACAGGGTTCGAGCAATCAGCCCCAGCATTTT	CASSRQGSSNQPQHF
TRBV5-1	TRBJ2-5	.	many	TGCGCCAGCAGCTTGCACAACTACGGGGAGACCCAGTACTTC	CASSLHNYGETQYF
TRBV6-5	TRBJ1-1	.	.	TGTGCCAGCAGCTCCCCGGGGGGATCCACTGAAGCTTTCTTT	CASSSPGGSTEAFF
TRBV29-1	TRBJ2-2	.	few	TGCAGCGTTGAAACTCGGGCAGGGTACACCGGGGAGCTGTTTTTT	CSVETRAGYTGELFF
TRBV6-5	TRBJ2-2	.	.	TGTGCCAGCAGTCAATCCGGGAGCGGGGAGCTGTTTTTT	CASSQSGSGELFF
TRBV29-1	TRBJ1-2	TRBD1	few	TGCAGCGTTGGGGGAGCCGGGACAGTTAAAGGGGATGGCTACACCTTC	CSVGGAGTVKGDGYTF
TRBV5-1	TRBJ1-1	.	few	TGCGCCAGCAGCTTGGTGGAGAGAATGAACACTGAAGCTTTCTTT	CASSLVERMNTEAFF
TRBV19	TRBJ2-7	TRBD2	.	TGTGCCAGTAGTTCGACGGGAGGGCGGAGCGAGCAGTACTTC	CASSSTGGRSEQYF
TRBV5-1	TRBJ2-7	.	few	TGCGCCAGCAGCGGACAGACCTACGAGCAGTACTTC	CASSGQTYEQYF
TRBV5-6	TRBJ2-3	.	.	TGTGCCAGCAGCTTGGCCGGGTCAGATACGCAGTATTTT	CASSLAGSDTQYF
TRBV5-4	TRBJ2-7	TRBD1	.	TGTGCCAGCAGCTGGGGACAGGGCGACTACGAGCAGTACTTC	CASSWGQGDYEQYF
TRBV15	TRBJ2-2	TRBD2	few	TGTGCCACCAATCGGCGGGAGGGCCAAGGCGGGGAGCTGTTTTTT	CATNRREGQGGELFF
TRBV5-1	TRBJ2-1	TRBD2	few	TGCGCCAGCAGCCGCGGGACTAGCGGAGCGGACAATGAGCAGTTCTTC	CASSRGTSGADNEQFF
TRBV27	TRBJ1-2	TRBD1	.	TGTGCCAGCAGTTCGGGGACAGGGCGGGAAGGCTACACCTTC	CASSSGTGREGYTF
TRBV4-1	TRBJ2-1	TRBD2	.	TGCGCCAGCAGCCAAGGGAGACTAGCGGGAGAGTCCTACAATGAGCAGTTCTTC	CASSQGRLAGESYNEQFF
TRBV13	TRBJ2-3	TRBD2	.	TGTGCCAGCAGCCACGCCGGGACTAGCGACACAGATACGCAGTATTTT	CASSHAGTSDTDTQYF
TRBV15	TRBJ2-3	.	few	TGTGCCACCAGCAGTCGAGGTTCAGATACGCAGTATTTT	CATSSRGSDTQYF
TRBV7-8	TRBJ2-5	TRBD1	few	TGTGCCAGCAGCTTAGTTTGGGGGGACAGGGGGAGGGAGACCCAGTACTTC	CASSLVWGDRGRETQYF
TRBV11-2	TRBJ2-7	TRBD2	.	TGTGCCAGCAGCCTCGACCCGACTAGCAGCGAGCAGTACTTC	CASSLDPTSSEQYF